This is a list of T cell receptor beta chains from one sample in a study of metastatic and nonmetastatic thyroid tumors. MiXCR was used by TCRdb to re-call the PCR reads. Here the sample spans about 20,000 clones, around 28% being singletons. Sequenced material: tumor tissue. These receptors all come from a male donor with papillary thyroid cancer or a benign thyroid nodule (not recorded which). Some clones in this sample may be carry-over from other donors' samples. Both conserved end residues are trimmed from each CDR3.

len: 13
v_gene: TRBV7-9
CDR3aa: ASSLSLGDIHGYT

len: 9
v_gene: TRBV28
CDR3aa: ASLKTGAQY

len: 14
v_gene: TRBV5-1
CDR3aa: SSSLGQVAGREKLF

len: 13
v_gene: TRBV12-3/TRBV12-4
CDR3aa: ASSLAGGRKETQY

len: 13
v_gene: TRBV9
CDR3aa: ASTRSGRVVRELF

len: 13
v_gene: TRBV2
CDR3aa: ASRIRQGARETQY

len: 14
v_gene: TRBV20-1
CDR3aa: SATPMGQYYYYGYT

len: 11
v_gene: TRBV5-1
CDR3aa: ASSRDRDSPLH

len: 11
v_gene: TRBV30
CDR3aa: AWTADSNQPQH

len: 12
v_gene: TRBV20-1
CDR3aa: SASGQGPTYEQY

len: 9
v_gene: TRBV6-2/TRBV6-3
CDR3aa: ACSGSAVQF

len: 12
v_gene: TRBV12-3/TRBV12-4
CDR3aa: ANSFGTSAGELF

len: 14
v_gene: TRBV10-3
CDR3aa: AISEPERELKETQY

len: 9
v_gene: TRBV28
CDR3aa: ASSRNTEAF

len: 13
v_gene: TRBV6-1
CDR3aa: ASRAFSGETYEQY